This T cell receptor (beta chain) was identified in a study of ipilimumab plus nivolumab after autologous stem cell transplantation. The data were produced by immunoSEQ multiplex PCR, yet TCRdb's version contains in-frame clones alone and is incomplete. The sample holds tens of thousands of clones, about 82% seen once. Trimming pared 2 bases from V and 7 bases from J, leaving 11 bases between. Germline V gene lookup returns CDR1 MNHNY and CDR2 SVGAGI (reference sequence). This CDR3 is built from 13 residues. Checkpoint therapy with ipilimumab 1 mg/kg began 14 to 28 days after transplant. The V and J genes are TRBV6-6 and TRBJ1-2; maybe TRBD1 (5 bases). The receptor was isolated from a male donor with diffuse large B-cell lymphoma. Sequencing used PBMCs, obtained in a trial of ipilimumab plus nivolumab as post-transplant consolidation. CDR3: CASSYRAGPGYTF. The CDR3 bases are TGTGCCAGCAGTTACAGAGCAGGGCCTGGCTACACCTTC.